The clone carrying this T cell receptor beta chain was counted only a few times. Its antigen is still unknown. These data originate in a study of T cells in Graves' hyperthyroidism and ophthalmopathy. About the research overall: Peripheral blood draws took place at initial diagnosis, ahead of any treatment.

PBMCs were obtained from 7.5 to 10 ml fresh peripheral blood. RNA transcripts yielded amplified TCR beta CDR3 regions. First-round RT-PCR of the TCR CDR3 relied on the HTBI primer set. One entry per CDR3 protein, called by TCRdb with MiXCR from the multiplex PCR reads. Among 350,000 or so distinct CDR3 sequences listed, approximately 17% were seen once. The length of the CDR3 is 17 residues. V dropped 3 bases and J dropped 5; count of bases not matched to a gene: 13. Germline CDR1 DFQATT, CDR2 SNEGSKA (reference sequence). Findings and caveats of the study: Ophthalmopathy and stable hyperthyroidism were separated by a 13 V-J model.

The TCR originated in a woman between 25 and 40 years old with Graves' hyperthyroidism that later progressed to Graves' ophthalmopathy. The specimen was blood. The V and J genes are TRBV20-1 and TRBJ2-3, with 11 bases aligning to TRBD2. CDR3 residues: CSARDSGGAFGRDTQYF. CDR3 DNA: TGCAGTGCTAGGGATAGCGGGGGGGCCTTTGGTAGAGATACGCAGTATTTT.